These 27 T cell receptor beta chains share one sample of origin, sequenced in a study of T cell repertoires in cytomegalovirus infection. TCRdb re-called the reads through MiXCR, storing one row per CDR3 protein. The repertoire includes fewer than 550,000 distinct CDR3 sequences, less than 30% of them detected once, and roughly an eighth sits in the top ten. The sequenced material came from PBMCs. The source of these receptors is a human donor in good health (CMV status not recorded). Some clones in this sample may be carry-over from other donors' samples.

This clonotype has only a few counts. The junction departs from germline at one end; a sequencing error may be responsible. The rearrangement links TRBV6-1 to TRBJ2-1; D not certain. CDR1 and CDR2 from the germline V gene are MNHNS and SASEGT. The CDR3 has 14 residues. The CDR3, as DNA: TGTGCCAGCAATGAAGCCCCTCCCTACAATGAGCAGTTCTTC. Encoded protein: CASNEAPPYNEQFF.

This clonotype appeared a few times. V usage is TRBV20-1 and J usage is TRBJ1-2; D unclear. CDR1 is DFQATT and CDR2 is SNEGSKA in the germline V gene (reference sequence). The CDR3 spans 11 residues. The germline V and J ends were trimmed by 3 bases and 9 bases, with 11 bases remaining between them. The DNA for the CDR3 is TGCAGTGCTAGTTACGGACTAAGCTACACCTTC. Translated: CSASYGLSYTF.

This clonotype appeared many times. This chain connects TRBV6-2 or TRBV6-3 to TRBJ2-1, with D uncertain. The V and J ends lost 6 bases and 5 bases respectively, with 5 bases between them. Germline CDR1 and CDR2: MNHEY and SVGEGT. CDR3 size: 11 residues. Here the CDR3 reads CASSYNNEQFF. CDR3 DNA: TGTGCCAGCAGCTACAACAATGAGCAGTTCTTC.

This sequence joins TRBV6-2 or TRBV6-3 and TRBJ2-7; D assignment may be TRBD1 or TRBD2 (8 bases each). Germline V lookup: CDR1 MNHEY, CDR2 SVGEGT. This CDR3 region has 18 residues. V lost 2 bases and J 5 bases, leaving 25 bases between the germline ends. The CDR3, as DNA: TGTGCCAGCAGTTACCGGCAGGGGGCGGCGACTAGCGTCCACGAGCAGTACTTC. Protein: CASSYRQGAATSVHEQYF.

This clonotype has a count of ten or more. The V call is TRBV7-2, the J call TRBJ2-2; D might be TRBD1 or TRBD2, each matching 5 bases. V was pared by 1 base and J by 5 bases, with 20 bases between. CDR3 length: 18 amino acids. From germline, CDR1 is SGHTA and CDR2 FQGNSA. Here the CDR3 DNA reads TGTGCCAGCAGCTTAGAAGGGTTGAGGGACCTAGGAACCGGGGAGCTGTTTTTT. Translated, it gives CASSLEGLRDLGTGELFF.

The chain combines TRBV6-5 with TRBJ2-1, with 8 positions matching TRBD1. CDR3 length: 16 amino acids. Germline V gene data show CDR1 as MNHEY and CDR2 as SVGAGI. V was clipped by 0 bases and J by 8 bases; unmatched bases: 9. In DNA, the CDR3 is TGTGCCAGCAGTTACTCGAGGCAGGGGGCTCGCTATGAGCAGTTCTTC. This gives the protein CASSYSRQGARYEQFF.

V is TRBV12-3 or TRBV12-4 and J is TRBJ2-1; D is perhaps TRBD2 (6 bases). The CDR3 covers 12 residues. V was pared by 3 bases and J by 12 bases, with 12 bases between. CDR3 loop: CASSFGTARQFF. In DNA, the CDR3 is TGTGCCAGCAGTTTTGGGACTGCCAGGCAGTTCTTC.

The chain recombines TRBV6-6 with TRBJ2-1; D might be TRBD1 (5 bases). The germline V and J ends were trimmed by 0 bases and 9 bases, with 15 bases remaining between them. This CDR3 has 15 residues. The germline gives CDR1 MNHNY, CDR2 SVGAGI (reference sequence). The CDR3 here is CASSYSTSAQGEQFF. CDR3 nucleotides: TGTGCCAGCAGTTACTCGACGTCAGCTCAGGGTGAGCAGTTCTTC.

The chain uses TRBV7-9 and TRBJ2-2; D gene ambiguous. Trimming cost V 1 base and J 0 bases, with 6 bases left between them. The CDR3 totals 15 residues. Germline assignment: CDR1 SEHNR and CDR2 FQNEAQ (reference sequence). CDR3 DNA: TGTGCCAGCAGCTTAGACATTGCGAACACCGGGGAGCTGTTTTTT. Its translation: CASSLDIANTGELFF.

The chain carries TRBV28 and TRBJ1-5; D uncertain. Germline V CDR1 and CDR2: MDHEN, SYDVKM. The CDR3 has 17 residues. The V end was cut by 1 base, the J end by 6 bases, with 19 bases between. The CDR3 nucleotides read TGTGCCAGCAGTTTATTTTTTATCGAGGGTCTGGCTCAGCCCCAGCATTTT. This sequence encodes CASSLFFIEGLAQPQHF.

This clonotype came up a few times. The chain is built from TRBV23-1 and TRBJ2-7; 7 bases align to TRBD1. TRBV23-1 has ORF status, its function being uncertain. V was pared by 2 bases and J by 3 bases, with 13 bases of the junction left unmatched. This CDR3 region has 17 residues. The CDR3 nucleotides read TGCGCCAGCAGTCAACCGAGACAGGGACGATACTACTACGAGCAGTACGTC. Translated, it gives CASSQPRQGRYYYEQYV.

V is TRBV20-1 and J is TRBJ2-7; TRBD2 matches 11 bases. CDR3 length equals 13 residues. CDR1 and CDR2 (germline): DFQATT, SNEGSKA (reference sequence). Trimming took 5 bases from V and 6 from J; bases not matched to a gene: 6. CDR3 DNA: TGCAGTGCTCTTAGCGGGAGGGCATCCGAGCAGTACTTC. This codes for CSALSGRASEQYF.

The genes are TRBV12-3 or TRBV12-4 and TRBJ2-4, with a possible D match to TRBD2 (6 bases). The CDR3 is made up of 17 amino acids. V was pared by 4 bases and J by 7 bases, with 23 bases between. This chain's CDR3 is CASSSEGLPLGNNIQYF. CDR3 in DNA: TGTGCCAGCAGTTCGGAGGGACTCCCCTTGGGTAATAACATTCAGTACTTC.

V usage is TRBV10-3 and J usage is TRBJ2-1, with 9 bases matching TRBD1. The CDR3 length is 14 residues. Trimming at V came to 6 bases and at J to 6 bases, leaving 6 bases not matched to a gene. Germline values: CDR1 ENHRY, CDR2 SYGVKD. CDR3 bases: TGTGCCATCAGAACCGGGACAGGGTTCAATGAGCAGTTCTTC. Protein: CAIRTGTGFNEQFF.

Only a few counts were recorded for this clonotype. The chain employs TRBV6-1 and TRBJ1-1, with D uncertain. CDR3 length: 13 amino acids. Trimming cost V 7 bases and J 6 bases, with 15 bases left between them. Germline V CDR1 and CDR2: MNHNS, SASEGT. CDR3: CASMVAGRAEAFF. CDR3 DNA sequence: TGTGCCAGCATGGTAGCCGGGCGCGCTGAAGCTTTCTTT.

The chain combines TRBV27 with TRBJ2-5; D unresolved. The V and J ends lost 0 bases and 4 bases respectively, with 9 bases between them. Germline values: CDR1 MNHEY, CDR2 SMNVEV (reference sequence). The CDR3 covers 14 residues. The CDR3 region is CASSLSFRAETQYF. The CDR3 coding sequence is TGTGCCAGCAGTTTATCGTTCCGGGCAGAGACCCAGTACTTC.

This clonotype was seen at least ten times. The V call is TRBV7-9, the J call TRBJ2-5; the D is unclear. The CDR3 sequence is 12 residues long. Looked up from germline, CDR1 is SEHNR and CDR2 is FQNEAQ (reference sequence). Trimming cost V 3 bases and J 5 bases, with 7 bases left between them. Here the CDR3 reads CASSFPPETQYF. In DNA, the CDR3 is TGTGCCAGCAGCTTCCCCCCGGAGACCCAGTACTTC.

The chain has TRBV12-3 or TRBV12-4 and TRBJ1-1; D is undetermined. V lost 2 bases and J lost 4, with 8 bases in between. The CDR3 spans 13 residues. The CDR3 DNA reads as TGTGCCAGCAGTTTATTCGAAGGCACTGAAGCTTTCTTT. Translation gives CASSLFEGTEAFF.

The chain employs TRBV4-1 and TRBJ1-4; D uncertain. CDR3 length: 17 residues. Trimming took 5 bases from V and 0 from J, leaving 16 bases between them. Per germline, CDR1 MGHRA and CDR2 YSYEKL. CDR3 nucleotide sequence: TGCGCCAGCAGCTCCCACGTCCCGGGATCAACTAATGAAAAACTGTTTTTT. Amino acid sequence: CASSSHVPGSTNEKLFF.

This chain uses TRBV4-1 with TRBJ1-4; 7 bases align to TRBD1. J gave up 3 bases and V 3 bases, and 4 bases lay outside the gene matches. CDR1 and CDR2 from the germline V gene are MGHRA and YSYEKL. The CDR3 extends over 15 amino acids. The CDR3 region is CASSQPGQSNEKLFF. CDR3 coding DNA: TGCGCCAGCAGCCAGCCGGGACAGTCTAATGAAAAACTGTTTTTT.

CDR3 DNA: TGTGCCAGCAGTTTAGTCGGGACTAGACAGTTCAGCGAGCAGTACGTC. Its translation is CASSLVGTRQFSEQYV. The J gene is TRBJ2-7, the V gene TRBV28; 8 positions match TRBD2. CDR1 and CDR2 (germline): MDHEN, SYDVKM. This CDR3 region has 16 residues. Trimming took 2 bases from V and 6 from J; bases not matched to a gene: 12.

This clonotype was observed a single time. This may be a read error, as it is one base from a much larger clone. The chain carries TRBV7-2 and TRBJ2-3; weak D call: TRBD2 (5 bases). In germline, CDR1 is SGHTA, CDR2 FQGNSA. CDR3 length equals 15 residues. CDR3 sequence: CPSSLALSGTDTQYF. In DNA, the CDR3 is TGTCCCAGCAGCTTAGCGCTAAGCGGCACAGATACGCAGTATTTT. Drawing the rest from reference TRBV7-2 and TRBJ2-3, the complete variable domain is GAGVSQSPSNKVTEKGKDVELRCDPISGHTALYWYRQSLGQGLEFLIYFQGNSAPDKSGLPSDRFSAERTGGSVSTLTIQRTQQEDSAVYLCPSSLALSGTDTQYFGPGTRLTVL.

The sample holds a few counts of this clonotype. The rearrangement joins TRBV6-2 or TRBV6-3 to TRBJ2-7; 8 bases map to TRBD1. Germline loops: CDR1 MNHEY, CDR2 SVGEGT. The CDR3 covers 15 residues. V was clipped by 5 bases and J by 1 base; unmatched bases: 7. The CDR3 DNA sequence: TGTGCCAGCAGTGGGAGACAGGGGCAATCCTACGAGCAGTACTTC. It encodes CASSGRQGQSYEQYF.

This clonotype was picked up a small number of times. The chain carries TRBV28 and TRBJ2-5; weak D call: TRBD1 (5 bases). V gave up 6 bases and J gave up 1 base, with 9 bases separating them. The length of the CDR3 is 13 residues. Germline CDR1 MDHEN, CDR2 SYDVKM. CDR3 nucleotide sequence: TGTGCCAGCAGCGACAGCGCCCAAGAGACCCAGTACTTC. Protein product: CASSDSAQETQYF.

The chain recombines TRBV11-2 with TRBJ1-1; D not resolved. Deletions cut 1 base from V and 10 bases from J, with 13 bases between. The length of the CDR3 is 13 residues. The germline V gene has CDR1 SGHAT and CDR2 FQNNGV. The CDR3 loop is CASSLGPFVGAFF. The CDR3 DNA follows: TGTGCCAGCAGCTTAGGGCCATTCGTTGGAGCTTTCTTT.

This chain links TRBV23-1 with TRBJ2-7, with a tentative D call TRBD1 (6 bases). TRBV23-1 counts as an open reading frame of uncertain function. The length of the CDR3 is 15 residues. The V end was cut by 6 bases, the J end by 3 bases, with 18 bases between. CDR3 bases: TGCGCCAGCAGCTCGATTCAGGGGTCCCGCTACGAGCAGTACTTC. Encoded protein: CASSSIQGSRYEQYF.

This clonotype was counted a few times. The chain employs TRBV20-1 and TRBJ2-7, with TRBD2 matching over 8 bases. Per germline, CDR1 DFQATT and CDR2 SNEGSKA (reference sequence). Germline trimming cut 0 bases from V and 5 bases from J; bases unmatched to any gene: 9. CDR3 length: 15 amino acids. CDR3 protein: CSARDPRAGGDEQYV. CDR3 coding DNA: TGCAGTGCTAGAGATCCCCGGGCGGGAGGTGACGAGCAGTACGTC.